These 30 T cell receptor beta chains share one sample of origin, sequenced in a study of long-term antiretroviral therapy in people with HIV. This was the immunoSEQ v3.0 assay at survey level. TCRdb keeps only in-frame clones here, not all; method: immunoSEQ multiplex PCR. Here the sample spans some 23,000 clones, approximately 95% being singletons. The source was unsorted PBMCs, collected 7.6 years after starting antiretroviral therapy. These receptors were collected from a woman aged 35 to 49 with HIV.

The chain employs TRBV28 and TRBJ1-2, with 7 bases lining up with TRBD1. The junction had 9 bases not matched to a gene; V was cut back by 6 bases and J by 2 bases. This CDR3 spans 15 amino acids. Germline V CDR1 and CDR2: MDHEN, SYDVKM. The CDR3, as DNA: TGTGCCAGCAGACCTGGGACAGCGGAAAACTATGGCTACACCTTC. This gives the protein CASRPGTAENYGYTF.

The chain employs TRBV6-5 and TRBJ1-2, with D uncertain. Trimming took off 2 bases at V and 8 bases at J, with 12 bases between the two ends. The germline V gene encodes CDR1 MNHEY and CDR2 SVGAGI. The CDR3 has 13 amino acids. The CDR3 nucleotides are TGTGCCAGCAGTTACGCCACCGCTCGGGGCTACACCTTC. This sequence encodes CASSYATARGYTF.

This rearrangement joins TRBV2 to TRBJ1-5; 8 nucleotides agree with TRBD1. The germline V gene encodes CDR1 SNHLY and CDR2 FYNNEI. The CDR3 is 15 amino acids. The V gene end was trimmed by 4 bases and the J gene end by 4 bases; junction bases not matched to a gene: 6. The CDR3 spells CASSAKGTGNQPQHF. CDR3 nucleotide sequence: TGTGCCAGCAGTGCGAAAGGGACAGGTAATCAGCCCCAGCATTTT.

This sequence joins TRBV6-5 and TRBJ2-7, with TRBD2 identical over 9 bases. This CDR3 has 14 residues. The germline V gene has CDR1 MNHEY and CDR2 SVGAGI. Germline trimming cut 6 bases from V and 1 base from J; bases unmatched to any gene: 4. The CDR3 bases are TGTGCCAGCAGGCAGCGGGGGGCTTCCTACGAGCAGTACTTC. Its translation is CASRQRGASYEQYF.

The chain is built from TRBV7-9 and TRBJ1-5; D unresolved. The V end lost 5 bases, the J end lost 4 bases, and 6 bases lay between the germline ends. Germline-derived CDR1 and CDR2 are SEHNR and FQNEAQ (reference sequence). The CDR3 consists of 12 residues. CDR3 sequence: CASSHENQPQHF. Here the CDR3 DNA reads TGTGCCAGCAGCCACGAAAATCAGCCCCAGCATTTT.

The chain's CDR3 is CASSDQGVSGNTIYF. The CDR3 bases are TGTGCCAGCTCAGATCAAGGGGTCTCTGGAAACACCATATATTTT. This chain connects TRBV18 to TRBJ1-3; possible D gene TRBD1, 5 bases. Germline values: CDR1 KGHSH, CDR2 LQKENI. The CDR3 has 15 residues. Trimming stripped 5 bases from V and 0 bases from J, with 11 bases between.

The CDR3 nucleotides read TGTGCCAGCAGCCTATCAGGGTTAGGCGGCTACACCTTC. Translated: CASSLSGLGGYTF. This sequence joins TRBV6-5 and TRBJ1-2; D possibly corresponds to TRBD1 (5 bases). Trimming removed 6 bases from V and 8 bases from J, with 16 bases in between. The CDR3 extends over 13 amino acids. Germline CDR1 reads MNHEY; CDR2 reads SVGAGI.

The genes are TRBV6-1 and TRBJ1-5; a weak D match, TRBD1 (5 bases). From germline, CDR1 is MNHNS and CDR2 SASEGT. The V end was cut by 4 bases, the J end by 2 bases, with 15 bases between. CDR3 size: 16 residues. The CDR3 spells CASSAGTRGGNQPQHF. The CDR3 nucleotides read TGTGCCAGCAGTGCAGGGACGAGAGGGGGCAATCAGCCCCAGCATTTT.

V usage is TRBV7-2 and J usage is TRBJ2-3; TRBD1 agrees at 9 bases. CDR3 size: 16 residues. Germline CDR1 reads SGHTA; CDR2 reads FQGNSA. The V segment lost 6 bases and the J segment 7 bases; nucleotides outside the gene matches: 14. Here the CDR3 DNA reads TGTGCCAGCAGTTTTCCCGGGACAGGGTTTGAAAATACGCAGTATTTT. It is translated as CASSFPGTGFENTQYF.

J is TRBJ1-1 and V is TRBV7-6; 11 bases match TRBD1. The CDR3 runs 15 residues. Trimming at V came to 5 bases and at J to 4 bases, leaving 6 bases not matched to a gene. The germline gives CDR1 SGHVS, CDR2 FNYEAQ. The CDR3 is CASSLGQGASTEAFF. CDR3 coding DNA: TGTGCCAGCAGCCTCGGACAGGGGGCGAGCACTGAAGCTTTCTTT.

V usage is TRBV5-1 and J usage is TRBJ2-2, with 7 positions matching TRBD1. CDR1 and CDR2 from the germline V gene are SGHRS and YFSETQ. J was trimmed by 0 bases and V by 2 bases; bases with no gene match: 1. The CDR3 runs 15 residues. CDR3 protein: CASSLQGTNTGELFF. Here the CDR3 DNA reads TGCGCCAGCAGCTTACAGGGGACGAACACCGGGGAGCTGTTTTTT.

The chain is built from TRBV5-5 and TRBJ2-3; D may be TRBD1 (6 bases). The germline V and J ends were trimmed by 4 bases and 2 bases, with 14 bases remaining between them. Germline V gene sequence: CDR1 SGHKS, CDR2 YYEKEE (reference sequence). The CDR3 totals 15 residues. CDR3 residues: CASSPGQLNTDTQYF. In DNA form, the CDR3 reads TGTGCCAGCAGCCCCGGACAGTTAAACACAGATACGCAGTATTTT.

The V gene is TRBV29-1, the J gene TRBJ1-2; 7 bases match TRBD1. J gave up 13 bases and V 3 bases, and 8 bases lay outside the gene matches. This CDR3 has 11 residues. CDR1 SQVTM and CDR2 ANQGSEA come from the germline V gene. CDR3 in amino acids: CSVDNRGRGTF. For the CDR3, the DNA is TGCAGCGTTGATAACAGGGGTCGGGGCACCTTC.

The chain joins TRBV7-2 to TRBJ1-2; D perhaps matches TRBD1 (6 bases). Germline CDR1 and CDR2: SGHTA and FQGNSA. Trimming left V 5 bases short and J 4 bases short, with 23 bases between. The CDR3 is 17 amino acids. The chain's CDR3 is CASSRRRGGGDIYGYTF. The CDR3 nucleotides are TGTGCCAGCAGCCGACGTAGGGGGGGAGGGGATATCTATGGCTACACCTTC. Combining the CDR3 with reference TRBV7-2 and TRBJ1-2 gives the whole variable domain GAGVSQSPSNKVTEKGKDVELRCDPISGHTALYWYRQSLGQGLEFLIYFQGNSAPDKSGLPSDRFSAERTGGSVSTLTIQRTQQEDSAVYLCASSRRRGGGDIYGYTFGSGTRLTVV.

The gene calls are TRBV11-3 and TRBJ1-1; D not certain. Germline-derived CDR1 and CDR2 are SGHNT and YENEEA. The CDR3 covers 12 residues. V dropped 3 bases and J dropped 4 bases, with 6 bases sitting between them. Here the CDR3 reads CASSFLITEAFF. The CDR3, as DNA: TGTGCCAGCAGCTTCCTAATCACTGAAGCTTTCTTT.

This rearrangement joins TRBV6-5 to TRBJ1-6; 7 nucleotides line up with TRBD1. V was clipped by 5 bases and J by 10 bases; unmatched bases: 11. The germline gives CDR1 MNHEY, CDR2 SVGAGI. The CDR3 has 15 amino acids. As DNA, the CDR3 is TGTGCCAGCAGTCAAGAAACAGGGGTCAGCTCACCCCTCCACTTT. It translates to CASSQETGVSSPLHF.

The V gene is TRBV5-4, the J gene TRBJ2-3; perhaps D is TRBD1 or TRBD2 (6 bases each). Trimming removed 4 bases at V and 5 bases at J, with 17 bases between. The CDR3 contains 15 residues. CDR1 and CDR2 (germline): SGHNT, YYREEE (reference sequence). The CDR3 nucleotides are TGTGCCAGCAGCCACCGGGACTTACAGGGAGATACGCAGTATTTT. Protein: CASSHRDLQGDTQYF.

V is TRBV19 and J is TRBJ2-3, with D uncertain. Germline lookup yields CDR1 LNHDA and CDR2 SQIVND (reference sequence). The CDR3 length is 13 residues. V shed 4 bases and J shed 1 base, with 6 bases lying between them. DNA of the CDR3: TGTGCCAGTAGTAGGAGCCGCACAGATACGCAGTATTTT. It is translated as CASSRSRTDTQYF.

V usage is TRBV9 and J usage is TRBJ2-2; D unclear. This CDR3 has 16 residues. Germline lookup yields CDR1 SGDLS and CDR2 YYNGEE. Trimming shortened V by 6 bases and J by 3 bases, and 18 bases separated the two germline ends. The CDR3: CASTLGVGYDTGELFF. CDR3 coding DNA: TGTGCCAGCACCTTAGGAGTAGGGTATGACACCGGGGAGCTGTTTTTT. The full variable domain, in which reference TRBV9 and TRBJ2-2 provide the parts outside the CDR3, is DSGVTQTPKHLITATGQRVTLRCSPRSGDLSVYWYQQSLDQGLQFLIQYYNGEERAKGNILERFSAQQFPDLHSELNLSSLELGDSALYFCASTLGVGYDTGELFFGEGSRLTVL.

The chain couples TRBV7-6 to TRBJ1-3; 9 bases agree with TRBD1. CDR1 and CDR2 (germline): SGHVS, FNYEAQ. This CDR3 comprises 15 residues. Losses at the gene ends were 3 bases for V and 3 bases for J; bases not matched to a gene: 3. The CDR3 spells CASSLGQGDGNTIYF. CDR3 DNA: TGTGCCAGCAGCTTGGGACAGGGAGATGGAAACACCATATATTTT.

The chain joins TRBV4-3 to TRBJ1-2; D not resolved. Germline lookup yields CDR1 LGHNA and CDR2 YSLEER. The CDR3 totals 15 residues. Trimming left V 0 bases short and J 6 bases short, with 14 bases between. The CDR3 DNA follows: TGCGCCAGCAGCCAAGATAGGAGGGATCGGGATGGCTACACCTTC. Its protein is CASSQDRRDRDGYTF.

The rearrangement links TRBV7-2 to TRBJ2-1; D is unresolved. The CDR3 length is 12 residues. Trimming shortened V by 5 bases and J by 8 bases, and 10 bases separated the two germline ends. Germline loops: CDR1 SGHTA, CDR2 FQGNSA. CDR3 coding DNA: TGTGCCAGCAGCCGCCTAGTCGATGAGCAGTTCTTC. Its protein is CASSRLVDEQFF.

This chain links TRBV5-1 with TRBJ2-2, with 9 bases identical to TRBD1. The junction had 8 bases not matched to a gene; V was cut back by 7 bases and J by 10 bases. The germline gives CDR1 SGHRS, CDR2 YFSETQ. The CDR3 totals 13 residues. CDR3 in amino acids: CASQVQGAPELFF. The CDR3 DNA reads TGCGCCAGCCAAGTACAGGGGGCCCCGGAGCTGTTTTTT.

The chain carries TRBV30 and TRBJ1-1; tentatively, D is TRBD1 (6 bases). The CDR3 is made up of 13 amino acids. Germline V lookup: CDR1 GTSNPN, CDR2 SVGIG (reference sequence). V was clipped by 5 bases and J by 5 bases, with 15 bases between them. In DNA form, the CDR3 reads TGTGCCTGGGTCGGGGGGGGCCAAACTGAAGCTTTCTTT. Translated: CAWVGGGQTEAFF.

The chain employs TRBV7-2 and TRBJ1-1; possible D gene TRBD1, 6 bases. V lost 5 bases and J lost 5, with 15 bases in between. The CDR3 is made up of 14 amino acids. Per germline, CDR1 SGHTA and CDR2 FQGNSA. This chain's CDR3 is CASSPLDSKTEAFF. For the CDR3, the DNA is TGTGCCAGCAGCCCCTTGGACAGTAAGACTGAAGCTTTCTTT.

The chain joins TRBV30 to TRBJ1-2; 8 bases are a match to TRBD1. V was clipped by 1 base and J by 3 bases; unmatched bases: 7. The CDR3 consists of 15 residues. Germline CDR1 and CDR2: GTSNPN and SVGIG (reference sequence). The DNA of the CDR3 is TGTGCCTGGAGTGAAACAGGGGGGACGGACTATGGCTACACCTTC. Translating it yields CAWSETGGTDYGYTF.

The V and J genes are TRBV30 and TRBJ2-3; D might be TRBD1 or TRBD2, each matching 7 bases. The V gene's germline CDR1 is GTSNPN and CDR2 SVGIG (reference sequence). This CDR3 region has 14 residues. Trimming pared 1 base from V and 7 bases from J, leaving 15 bases between. CDR3 in DNA: TGTGCCTGGAGTGGAGGGGGGGGACAGTATACGCAGTATTTT. Its translation is CAWSGGGGQYTQYF.

The chain is built from TRBV14 and TRBJ1-3, with a weak D call TRBD1 (5 bases). V lost 4 bases and J 0 bases, leaving 7 bases between the germline ends. Per the germline V gene, CDR1 is SGHDN and CDR2 is FVKESK. The CDR3 is 14 amino acids. As DNA, the CDR3 is TGTGCCAGCAGCCCGACAGTCTCTGGAAACACCATATATTTT. Translated, it gives CASSPTVSGNTIYF.

The chain is built from TRBV19 and TRBJ1-6; maybe TRBD1 (6 bases). V dropped 5 bases and J dropped 5 bases, with 10 bases sitting between them. The germline CDR1 and CDR2 sequences are LNHDA and SQIVND (reference sequence). CDR3 length equals 14 residues. CDR3 region: CASSLWTDNSPLHF. DNA of the CDR3: TGTGCCAGTAGTCTCTGGACAGATAATTCACCCCTCCACTTT.

CDR3 sequence (DNA): TGTGCCAGCAGGGCTAATACAGGGGGCAATCAGCCCCAGCATTTT. Residues: CASRANTGGNQPQHF. The chain couples TRBV2 to TRBJ1-5; 7 bases fit TRBD1. The CDR3 extends over 15 amino acids. Germline-derived CDR1 and CDR2 are SNHLY and FYNNEI. J was trimmed by 2 bases and V by 6 bases; bases with no gene match: 7.